This passage covers 9 T cell receptor beta chains from one sample sequenced in a study of cytomegalovirus exposure and HLA in healthy donors. Primers for the PCR totalled 60 Vbeta and 13 Jbeta. The repertoire was sequenced with immunoSEQ multiplex PCR; TCRdb's copy has only in-frame clones and lacks some. In the table there are tens of thousands of clones, roughly 81% of which are singletons. The sample taken for sequencing was PBMCs. These TCRs come from a woman aged 25 to 39 in good health and CMV-seronegative.

The rearrangement joins TRBV25-1 to TRBJ1-2, with 9 bases that match TRBD1. With 7 bases clipped from V and 8 bases from J, the junction kept 14 bases outside the gene matches. This CDR3 has 15 amino acids. Germline V gene lookup returns CDR1 MGHDK and CDR2 SYGVNS. The CDR3 sequence is CASNPGTGYIEGYTF. CDR3 sequence (DNA): TGTGCCAGCAACCCCGGGACAGGGTATATTGAAGGCTACACCTTC.

This clone was seen a few times. The V gene is TRBV2, the J gene TRBJ2-7; 12 bases line up with TRBD2. CDR1 is SNHLY, CDR2 FYNNEI, per germline. The CDR3 runs 18 residues. Losses at the gene ends were 2 bases for V and 0 bases for J; bases not matched to a gene: 8. The CDR3 coding sequence is TGTGCCAGCAGTGAATCACTAGCGGGAGGACTAACCTCCTACGAGCAGTACTTC. Its translation: CASSESLAGGLTSYEQYF.

The CDR3 loop is CASSRRGIGYEQYF. CDR3 in DNA: TGTGCCAGCAGCCGACGAGGTATCGGCTACGAGCAGTACTTC. The chain links TRBV7-2 to TRBJ2-7; unclear D gene. Per the germline V gene, CDR1 is SGHTA and CDR2 is FQGNSA. The CDR3 is 14 amino acids. V dropped 5 bases and J dropped 3 bases, with 14 bases sitting between them.

This rearrangement joins TRBV28 to TRBJ2-5; D is unresolved. Trimming pared 6 bases from V and 7 bases from J, leaving 9 bases between. The CDR3 contains 11 residues. Germline-derived CDR1 and CDR2 are MDHEN and SYDVKM. DNA of the CDR3: TGTGCCAGCAGCCATGGGCGGACCCAGTACTTC. Encoded protein: CASSHGRTQYF.

The chain carries TRBV9 and TRBJ1-3, with TRBD1 matching 7 bases. V shed 3 bases, J shed 2 bases, and the junction held 14 bases outside the gene matches. CDR1 is SGDLS, CDR2 YYNGEE, per germline. This CDR3 is built from 18 residues. CDR3 coding DNA: TGTGCCAGCAGCGCAGACCTCCGACAGGGACTTGCTGGAAACACCATATATTTT. The encoded protein is CASSADLRQGLAGNTIYF.

In its sample, this clone was seen once. The chain couples TRBV28 to TRBJ1-5; the D gene is possibly TRBD1 (5 bases). Germline values: CDR1 MDHEN, CDR2 SYDVKM. Trimming shortened V by 5 bases and J by 8 bases, and 16 bases separated the two germline ends. The CDR3 has 14 residues. CDR3 sequence: CASSTQDGFKPQHF. In DNA form, the CDR3 reads TGTGCCAGCAGTACACAGGACGGTTTCAAGCCCCAGCATTTT. Full variable domain (remainder filled in from reference TRBV28 and TRBJ1-5): DVKVTQSSRYLVKRTGEKVFLECVQDMDHENMFWYRQDPGLGLRLIYFSYDVKMKEKGDIPEGYSVSREKKERFSLILESASTNQTSMYLCASSTQDGFKPQHFGDGTRLSIL.

About this clone itself: Other DNA sequences of this sample code for an identical CDR3. The chain recombines TRBV7-8 with TRBJ2-7; TRBD2 agrees at 12 bases. The J segment lost 4 bases and the V segment lost 1 base, leaving 2 bases of the junction unmatched. The CDR3 runs to 15 residues. Germline lookup yields CDR1 SGHVS and CDR2 FQNEAQ. In nucleotides, the CDR3 is TGTGCCAGCAGCTTAGGGCTAGCGGGAGGGTACGAGCAGTACTTC. Its translation: CASSLGLAGGYEQYF.

The chain has TRBV9 and TRBJ2-1; 9 nucleotides line up with TRBD2. Germline CDR1 SGDLS, CDR2 YYNGEE. The CDR3 contains 15 residues. V lost 2 bases, J lost 6 bases, and 6 bases stayed unmatched. The CDR3 DNA reads as TGTGCCAGCAGCGTTAGCGGGAGCGTCGGCAATGAGCAGTTCTTC. Amino acid sequence: CASSVSGSVGNEQFF.

This clone was picked up a small number of times. The genes are TRBV4-2 and TRBJ1-4, with D hard to call. CDR3 length equals 15 residues. Germline CDR1 is LGHNA and CDR2 is YNFKEQ. The ends were cut back, 1 base at V and 8 bases at J, with 14 bases in the middle. The CDR3 region has the DNA TGTGCCAGCAGCCAAGCCGAAGAAATCGGGGAAAAACTGTTTTTT. Residues: CASSQAEEIGEKLFF.